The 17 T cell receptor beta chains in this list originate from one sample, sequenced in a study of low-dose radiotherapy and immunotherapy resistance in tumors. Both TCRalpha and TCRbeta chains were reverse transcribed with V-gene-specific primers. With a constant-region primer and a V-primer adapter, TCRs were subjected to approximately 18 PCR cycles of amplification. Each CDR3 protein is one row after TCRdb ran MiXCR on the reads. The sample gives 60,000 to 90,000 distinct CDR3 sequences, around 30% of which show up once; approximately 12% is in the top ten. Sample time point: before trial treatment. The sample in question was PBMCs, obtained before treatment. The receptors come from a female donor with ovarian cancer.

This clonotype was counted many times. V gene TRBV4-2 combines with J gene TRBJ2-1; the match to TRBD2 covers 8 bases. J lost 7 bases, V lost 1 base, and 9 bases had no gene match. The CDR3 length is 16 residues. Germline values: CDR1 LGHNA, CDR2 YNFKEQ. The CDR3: CASSQAARGAKNEQFF. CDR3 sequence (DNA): TGTGCCAGCAGCCAAGCGGCGCGGGGGGCTAAAAATGAGCAGTTCTTC.

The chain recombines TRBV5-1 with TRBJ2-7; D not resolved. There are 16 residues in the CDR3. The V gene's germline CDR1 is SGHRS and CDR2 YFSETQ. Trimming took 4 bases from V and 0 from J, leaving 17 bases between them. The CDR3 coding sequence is TGCGCCAGCAGCACGTTCCCACAGATGTCCTCCTACGAGCAGTACTTC. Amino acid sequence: CASSTFPQMSSYEQYF.

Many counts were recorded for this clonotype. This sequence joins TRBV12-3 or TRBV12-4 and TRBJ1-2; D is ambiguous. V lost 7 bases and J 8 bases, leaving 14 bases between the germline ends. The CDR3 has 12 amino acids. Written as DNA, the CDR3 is TGTGCCAGCACCCTAGACCCCTCCGGCTACACCTTC. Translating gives CASTLDPSGYTF.

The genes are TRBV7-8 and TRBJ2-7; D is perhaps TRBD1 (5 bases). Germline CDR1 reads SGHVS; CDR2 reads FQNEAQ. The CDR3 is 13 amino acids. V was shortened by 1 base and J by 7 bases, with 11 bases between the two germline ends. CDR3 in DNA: TGTGCCAGCAGCTTAGGGGGCCGGCAGGAGCAGTACTTC. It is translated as CASSLGGRQEQYF.

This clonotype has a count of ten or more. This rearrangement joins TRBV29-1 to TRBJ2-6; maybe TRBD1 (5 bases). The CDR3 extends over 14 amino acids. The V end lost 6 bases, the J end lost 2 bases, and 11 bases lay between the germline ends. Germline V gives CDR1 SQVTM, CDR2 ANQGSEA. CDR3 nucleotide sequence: TGCAGCGTCCAAGGGGCTCCTGGGGCCAACGTCCTGACTTTC. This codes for CSVQGAPGANVLTF.

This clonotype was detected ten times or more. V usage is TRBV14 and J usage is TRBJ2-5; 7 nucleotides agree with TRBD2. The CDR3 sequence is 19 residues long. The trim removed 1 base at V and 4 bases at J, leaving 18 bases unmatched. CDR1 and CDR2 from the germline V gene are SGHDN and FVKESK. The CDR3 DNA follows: TGTGCCAGCAGCCAAGTACCCCGGGAGGTCATCCTGAGGGGAGAGACCCAGTACTTC. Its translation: CASSQVPREVILRGETQYF.

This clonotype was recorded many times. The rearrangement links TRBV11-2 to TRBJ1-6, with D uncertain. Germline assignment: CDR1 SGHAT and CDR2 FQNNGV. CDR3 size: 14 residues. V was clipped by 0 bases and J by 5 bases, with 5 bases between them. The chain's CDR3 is CASSLDVDNSPLHF. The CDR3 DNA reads TGTGCCAGCAGCTTAGATGTGGATAATTCACCCCTCCACTTT.

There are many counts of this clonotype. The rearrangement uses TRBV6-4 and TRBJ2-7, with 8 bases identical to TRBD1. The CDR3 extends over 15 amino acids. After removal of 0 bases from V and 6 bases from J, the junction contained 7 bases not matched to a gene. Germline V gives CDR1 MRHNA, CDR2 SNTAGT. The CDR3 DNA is TGTGCCAGCAGTGACTCAGTCGGACAGGGCGCCGAGCAGTACTTC. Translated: CASSDSVGQGAEQYF.

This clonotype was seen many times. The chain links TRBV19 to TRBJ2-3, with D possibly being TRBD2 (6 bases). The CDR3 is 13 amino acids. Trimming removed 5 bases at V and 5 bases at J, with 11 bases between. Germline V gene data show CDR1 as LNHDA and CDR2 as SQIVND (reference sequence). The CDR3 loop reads CASSLTGGDTQYF. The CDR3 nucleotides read TGTGCCAGTAGTCTGACCGGGGGAGATACGCAGTATTTT.

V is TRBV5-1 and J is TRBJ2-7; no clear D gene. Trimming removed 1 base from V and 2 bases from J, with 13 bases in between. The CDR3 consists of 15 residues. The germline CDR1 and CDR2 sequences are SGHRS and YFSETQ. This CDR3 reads CASSLSRIDTYEQYF. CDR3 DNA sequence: TGCGCCAGCAGCTTGTCACGGATAGACACCTACGAGCAGTACTTC.

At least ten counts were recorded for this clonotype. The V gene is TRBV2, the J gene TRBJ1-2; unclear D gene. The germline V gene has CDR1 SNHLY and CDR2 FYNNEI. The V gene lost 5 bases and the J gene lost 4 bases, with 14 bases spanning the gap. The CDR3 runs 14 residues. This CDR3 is CASSPTSSVYGYTF. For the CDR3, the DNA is TGTGCCAGCAGTCCCACCTCGTCTGTCTATGGCTACACCTTC.

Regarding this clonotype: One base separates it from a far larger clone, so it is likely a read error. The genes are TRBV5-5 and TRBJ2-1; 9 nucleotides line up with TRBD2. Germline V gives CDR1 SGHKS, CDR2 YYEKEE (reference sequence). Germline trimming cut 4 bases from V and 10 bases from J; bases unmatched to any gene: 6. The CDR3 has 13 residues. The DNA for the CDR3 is TGTGCCAGCAGCCTCGGGACTAGCTACGAGCAGTTCTTC. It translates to CASSLGTSYEQFF.

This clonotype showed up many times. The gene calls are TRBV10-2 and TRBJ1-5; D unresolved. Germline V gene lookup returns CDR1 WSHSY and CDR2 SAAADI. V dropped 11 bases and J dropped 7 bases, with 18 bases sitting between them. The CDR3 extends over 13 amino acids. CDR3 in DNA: TGCGCCGCTTCCGACATGGCATCCCAGCCCCAGCATTTT. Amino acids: CAASDMASQPQHF.

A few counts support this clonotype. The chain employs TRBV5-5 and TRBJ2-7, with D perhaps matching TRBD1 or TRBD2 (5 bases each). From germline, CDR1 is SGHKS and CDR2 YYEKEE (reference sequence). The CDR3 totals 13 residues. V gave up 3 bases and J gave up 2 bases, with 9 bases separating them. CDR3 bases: TGTGCCAGCAGCTGGGGGTGGACCTACGAGCAGTACTTC. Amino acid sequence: CASSWGWTYEQYF.

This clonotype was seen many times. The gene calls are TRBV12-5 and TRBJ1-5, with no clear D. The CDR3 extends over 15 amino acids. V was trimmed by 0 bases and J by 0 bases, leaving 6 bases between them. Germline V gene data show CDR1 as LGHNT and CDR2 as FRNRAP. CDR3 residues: CASGLVHNSNQPQHF. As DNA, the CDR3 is TGTGCTAGTGGTTTGGTCCACAATAGCAATCAGCCCCAGCATTTT.

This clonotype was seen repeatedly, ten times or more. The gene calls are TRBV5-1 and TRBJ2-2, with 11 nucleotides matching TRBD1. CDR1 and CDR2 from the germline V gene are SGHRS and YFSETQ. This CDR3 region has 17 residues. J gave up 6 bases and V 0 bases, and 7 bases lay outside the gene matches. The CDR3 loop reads CASSLGGQGAPPGELFF. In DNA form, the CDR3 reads TGCGCCAGCAGCTTGGGCGGACAGGGGGCGCCCCCCGGGGAGCTGTTTTTT. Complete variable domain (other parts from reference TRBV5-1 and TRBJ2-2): KAGVTQTPRYLIKTRGQQVTLSCSPISGHRSVSWYQQTPGQGLQFLFEYFSETQRNKGNFPGRFSGRQFSNSRSEMNVSTLELGDSALYLCASSLGGQGAPPGELFFGEGSRLTVL.

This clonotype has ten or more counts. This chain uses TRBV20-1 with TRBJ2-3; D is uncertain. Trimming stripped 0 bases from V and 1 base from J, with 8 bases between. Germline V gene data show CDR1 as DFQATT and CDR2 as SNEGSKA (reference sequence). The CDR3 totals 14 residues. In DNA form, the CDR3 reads TGCAGTGCTAGAGACCGGACGGGCACAGATACGCAGTATTTT. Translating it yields CSARDRTGTDTQYF.